This T cell receptor beta chain was observed in a study of Graves' ophthalmopathy and Graves' hyperthyroidism. This clonotype was observed at least ten times. The germline V gene has CDR1 ENHRY and CDR2 SYGVKD. J was trimmed by 5 bases and V by 6 bases; bases with no gene match: 6. The CDR3 has 14 amino acids. Amplification of TCR beta CDR3 regions used RNA transcripts. Following a first-round RT-PCR that used HTBI primers, a second-round multiplex PCR was carried out. TCRdb called the multiplex PCR reads again in MiXCR, with one record for every CDR3 protein. The sample lists some 360,000 distinct CDR3 sequences, about a sixth occurring once.

This chain links TRBV10-3 with TRBJ2-5, with 10 bases aligning to TRBD1. Sequenced input: peripheral blood. This TCR derives from an adult woman with stable Graves' hyperthyroidism. CDR3 nucleotides: TGTGCCATCAGAGGACAGGGGGGGAAGGAGACCCAGTACTTC. Its translation is CAIRGQGGKETQYF.